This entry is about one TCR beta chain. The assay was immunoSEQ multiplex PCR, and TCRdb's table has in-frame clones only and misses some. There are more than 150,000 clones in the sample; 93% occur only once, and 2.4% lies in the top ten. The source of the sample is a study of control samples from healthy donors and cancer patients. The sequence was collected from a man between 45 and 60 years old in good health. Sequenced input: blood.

The CDR3 spells CAPDTYEGLGTQYF. The CDR3 bases are TGTGCCCCGGACACTTATGAGGGCCTTGGTACGCAGTATTTT. The gene calls are TRBV24-1 and TRBJ2-3; D tentatively fits TRBD1 or TRBD2 (5 bases each). V was pared by 12 bases and J by 8 bases, with 23 bases between. This CDR3 has 14 residues. The germline V gene has CDR1 KGHDR and CDR2 SFDVKD.